This T cell receptor (beta chain) was found in a study of cytomegalovirus exposure and HLA in healthy donors. V was pared by 5 bases and J by 4 bases, with 11 bases of the junction left unmatched. CDR3 length: 16 residues. Germline V CDR1 and CDR2: LNHDA, SQIVND (reference sequence). The PCR ran on 60 Vbeta and 13 Jbeta primers. Assay used: immunoSEQ multiplex PCR; TCRdb lists only in-frame clones, some missing. This table has roughly 100,000 clones, around 70% appearing once. V is TRBV19 and J is TRBJ2-1; TRBD2 agrees at 7 bases. The sample consisted of PBMCs. The clonotype comes from a man aged 25 to 40 in good health and CMV-seronegative. DNA of the CDR3: TGTGCCAGTAGTTCCCCTCTAGCGGACCATTACAATGAGCAGTTCTTC. It encodes CASSSPLADHYNEQFF.